The next 22 T cell receptor beta chains were all read from a single sample in a study of response to subunit inactivated influenza vaccine. Each CDR3 protein is one row after TCRdb ran MiXCR on the RT-PCR reads. The sample holds approximately 730,000 distinct CDR3 sequences, around 14% seen once. This sample comprised PBMCs from blood, obtained around two weeks before vaccination. Source of these receptors: a man between 45 and 60 years old who received an inactivated influenza vaccine.

There are a few counts of this clonotype. J is TRBJ2-3 and V is TRBV11-2, with a possible D match to TRBD2 (5 bases). The CDR3 runs to 14 residues. The V gene's germline CDR1 is SGHAT and CDR2 FQNNGV. Trimming stripped 1 base from V and 4 bases from J, with 9 bases between. CDR3 residues: CASSLVGSPDTQYF. CDR3 nucleotides: TGTGCCAGCAGCTTAGTTGGGAGCCCAGATACGCAGTATTTT.

This clonotype was observed a handful of times. CDR3 nucleotide sequence: TGCGCCAGCAGCCAATTATGGGCAACTAGCAATCAGCCCCAGCATTTT. This gives the protein CASSQLWATSNQPQHF. The genes are TRBV4-1 and TRBJ1-5; D gene unclear. CDR1 is MGHRA, CDR2 YSYEKL, per germline. The CDR3 loop spans 16 amino acids. The ends were cut back, 2 bases at V and 0 bases at J, with 11 bases in the middle.

This clonotype was seen many times. The CDR3 reads CASSYQGYEQYF. CDR3 DNA sequence: TGCGCCAGCAGCTACCAGGGCTACGAGCAGTACTTC. This sequence joins TRBV5-1 and TRBJ2-7; tentatively, D is TRBD1 (5 bases). The CDR3 spans 12 residues. V was pared by 3 bases and J by 3 bases, with 7 bases between. Per the germline V gene, CDR1 is SGHRS and CDR2 is YFSETQ. The whole variable domain, remainder taken from reference TRBV5-1 and TRBJ2-7, is KAGVTQTPRYLIKTRGQQVTLSCSPISGHRSVSWYQQTPGQGLQFLFEYFSETQRNKGNFPGRFSGRQFSNSRSEMNVSTLELGDSALYLCASSYQGYEQYFGPGTRLTVT.

This clonotype was detected only a few times. The V gene is TRBV28, the J gene TRBJ2-1, with 11 bases lining up with TRBD2. This CDR3 spans 15 amino acids. After removal of 10 bases from V and 3 bases from J, the junction contained 8 bases not matched to a gene. Germline V gives CDR1 MDHEN, CDR2 SYDVKM. Here the CDR3 DNA reads TGTGCCACCTCAACGACTAGCGGGAACTACAATGAGCAGTTCTTC. This sequence encodes CATSTTSGNYNEQFF.

Comments on this clonotype: The conserved phenylalanine or tryptophan is not found at the CDR3 terminus, so this likely reflects a read error. The V gene is TRBV6-2 or TRBV6-3, the J gene TRBJ1-1; D might be TRBD1 (6 bases). V dropped 5 bases and J dropped 8 bases, with 18 bases sitting between them. Per germline, CDR1 MNHEY and CDR2 SVGEGT. The CDR3 totals 14 residues. The CDR3 bases are TGTGCCAGCAGTCCCTCGACAGGTAAACGCGAAGCTTTCATT. It encodes CASSPSTGKREAFI.

Comments on this clonotype: The junction departs from the called germline gene at one end, perhaps through a read error. V and J are TRBV7-6 and TRBJ2-7; 10 bases are shared with TRBD1. The CDR3 covers 13 residues. From germline, CDR1 is SGHVS and CDR2 FNYEAQ. The CDR3, as DNA: TGTGCCAGCAGCACCCGACAGGGGGCCGAGCAGAACTTC. Translating gives CASSTRQGAEQNF.

This chain links TRBV7-2 with TRBJ2-7; D possibly uses TRBD1 or TRBD2 (5 bases each). Trimming took off 4 bases at V and 0 bases at J, with 19 bases between the two ends. The CDR3 runs to 17 residues. Per germline, CDR1 SGHTA and CDR2 FQGNSA. CDR3 amino acids: CASSSPWGSASSYEQYF. The CDR3 nucleotides read TGTGCCAGCAGCTCCCCCTGGGGGAGCGCCAGCTCCTACGAGCAGTACTTC.

This clonotype was counted many times. This chain uses TRBV7-2 with TRBJ2-1, with D uncertain. Trimming shortened V by 1 base and J by 9 bases, and 7 bases separated the two germline ends. Germline-derived CDR1 and CDR2 are SGHTA and FQGNSA. This CDR3 region has 12 residues. The CDR3 here is CASSLDFGEQFF. The CDR3, as DNA: TGTGCCAGCAGCTTAGATTTCGGTGAGCAGTTCTTC.

The chain recombines TRBV7-9 with TRBJ2-7; no clear D gene. Between the trimmed V and J ends, which lost 5 bases and 7 bases, there was a span of 18 bases. Germline CDR1 is SEHNR and CDR2 is FQNEAQ (reference sequence). The CDR3 totals 14 residues. CDR3 protein: CASSVVGFSGEQYF. The CDR3 DNA follows: TGTGCCAGCAGCGTAGTCGGGTTTAGTGGGGAGCAGTACTTC.

J is TRBJ2-7 and V is TRBV4-2; 7 bases are shared with TRBD1. CDR1 and CDR2 from the germline V gene are LGHNA and YNFKEQ. The CDR3 contains 16 residues. Losses at the gene ends were 0 bases for V and 1 base for J; bases not matched to a gene: 6. The CDR3 DNA reads TGTGCCAGCAGCCAAGAAGTTACAGGGGCGTCCTACGAGCAGTACTTC. It yields the protein CASSQEVTGASYEQYF.

The V and J genes are TRBV2 and TRBJ1-5; D possibly corresponds to TRBD1 (5 bases). V was shortened by 9 bases and J by 5 bases, with 17 bases between the two germline ends. Germline V CDR1 and CDR2: SNHLY, FYNNEI. CDR3 length: 14 residues. The CDR3: CASRTLGGDQPQHF. CDR3 nucleotides: TGTGCCAGTCGAACACTCGGGGGAGATCAGCCCCAGCATTTT.

The chain is built from TRBV28 and TRBJ2-5, with D possibly being TRBD1 (6 bases). The CDR3 loop spans 14 amino acids. CDR1 MDHEN and CDR2 SYDVKM come from the germline V gene. The ends were cut back, 7 bases at V and 0 bases at J, with 12 bases in the middle. The DNA of the CDR3 is TGTGCCAGCACCGAACAGGGATACCAAGAGACCCAGTACTTC. Its protein is CASTEQGYQETQYF.

J is TRBJ1-6 and V is TRBV12-3 or TRBV12-4, with 12 bases matching TRBD1. The CDR3 length is 16 residues. Germline trimming cut 6 bases from V and 9 bases from J; bases unmatched to any gene: 9. The DNA for the CDR3 is TGTGCCAGCAGCCGCGGGACAGGGGGCTCGGGTTCACCCCTCCACTTT. Residues: CASSRGTGGSGSPLHF.

This clonotype was recorded at least ten times. This chain connects TRBV9 to TRBJ1-2; D unclear. Per the germline V gene, CDR1 is SGDLS and CDR2 is YYNGEE. The V end was cut by 3 bases, the J end by 7 bases, with 19 bases between. The CDR3 runs to 15 residues. The CDR3 is CASSANLGGVGGYTF. CDR3 DNA: TGTGCCAGCAGCGCTAATCTGGGTGGAGTAGGTGGCTACACCTTC.

This clonotype appeared many times. The chain employs TRBV15 and TRBJ1-3; D might be TRBD1 (5 bases). The CDR3 spans 16 residues. Germline V gene lookup returns CDR1 LNHNV and CDR2 YYDKDF (reference sequence). Trimming cost V 0 bases and J 0 bases, with 9 bases left between them. The CDR3 bases are TGTGCCACCAGCAGAGAGGGGCGGTACTCTGGAAACACCATATATTTT. Amino acids: CATSREGRYSGNTIYF. Filled out from reference TRBV15 and TRBJ1-3, the complete variable domain reads DAMVIQNPRYQVTQFGKPVTLSCSQTLNHNVMYWYQQKSSQAPKLLFHYYDKDFNNEADTPDNFQSRRPNTSFCFLDIRSPGLGDTAMYLCATSREGRYSGNTIYFGEGSWLTVV.

This chain uses TRBV25-1 with TRBJ2-1, with D hard to call. Trimming removed 1 base from V and 10 bases from J, with 8 bases in between. This CDR3 has 12 amino acids. Germline CDR1 reads MGHDK; CDR2 reads SYGVNS. CDR3 sequence reads: CASSESATEQFF. For the CDR3, the DNA is TGTGCCAGCAGTGAATCAGCTACGGAGCAGTTCTTC.

The gene calls are TRBV28 and TRBJ2-3; 9 positions agree with TRBD2. The CDR3 is 14 amino acids. Unmatched junction bases numbered 3, after V lost 3 bases and J lost 5 bases. CDR1 is MDHEN, CDR2 SYDVKM, per germline. The DNA for the CDR3 is TGTGCCAGCAGTTTCGCGGGGGGGAAAGATACGCAGTATTTT. It translates to CASSFAGGKDTQYF. Variable domain in full (rest from reference TRBV28 and TRBJ2-3): DVKVTQSSRYLVKRTGEKVFLECVQDMDHENMFWYRQDPGLGLRLIYFSYDVKMKEKGDIPEGYSVSREKKERFSLILESASTNQTSMYLCASSFAGGKDTQYFGPGTRLTVL.

The chain employs TRBV5-6 and TRBJ2-3; D is possibly TRBD1 or TRBD2 (5 bases each). Germline CDR1 and CDR2: SGHDT and YYEEEE. V was pared by 0 bases and J by 2 bases, with 13 bases between. The CDR3 contains 16 residues. The chain's CDR3 is CASSLGDGRFTDTQYF. CDR3 sequence (DNA): TGTGCCAGCAGCTTGGGGGACGGAAGATTCACAGATACGCAGTATTTT.

This clonotype was observed many times. The gene calls are TRBV4-2 and TRBJ2-3; a possible D gene is TRBD2 (7 bases). The V end was cut by 1 base, the J end by 5 bases, with 13 bases between. Germline V gene data show CDR1 as LGHNA and CDR2 as YNFKEQ. The CDR3 sequence is 15 residues long. For the CDR3, the DNA is TGTGCCAGCAGCCAAGTTGGGGGGGCCGGAGATACGCAGTATTTT. Translation gives CASSQVGGAGDTQYF.

This chain joins TRBV15 and TRBJ1-5; no clear D gene. Trimming took 5 bases from V and 3 from J, leaving 8 bases between them. Germline CDR1 LNHNV, CDR2 YYDKDF (reference sequence). This CDR3 contains 13 residues. CDR3 loop: CATSGGANQPQHF. CDR3 DNA: TGTGCCACCAGCGGCGGAGCCAATCAGCCCCAGCATTTT.

This chain connects TRBV6-2 or TRBV6-3 to TRBJ2-7; D is undetermined. V was clipped by 6 bases and J by 7 bases, with 10 bases between them. Looked up from germline, CDR1 is MNHEY and CDR2 is SVGEGT. The CDR3 extends over 11 amino acids. The CDR3 DNA follows: TGTGCCAGCAGGACCTACGAGGAGCAGTACTTC. This sequence encodes CASRTYEEQYF.

This clonotype was seen a handful of times. The V call is TRBV10-3, the J call TRBJ1-2; D possibly corresponds to TRBD1 (6 bases). Germline CDR1 reads ENHRY; CDR2 reads SYGVKD. The CDR3 sequence is 14 residues long. Trimming removed 5 bases from V and 4 bases from J, with 14 bases in between. The DNA of the CDR3 is TGTGCCATCAGTTCCGGGGGGCTGGGCTATGGCTACACCTTC. Translation: CAISSGGLGYGYTF.